This TCR beta chain was documented in a study of shared clonotypes between healthy human individuals. Study at large: Three CD4 naive, three CD4 memory, two CD8 naive and one CD8 memory plate were used per donor. Overall study findings and caveats: Researchers found naive subsets generally carried larger estimated richness than memory subsets. Sequencing depth was a factor that was expected to affect clonotype sharing among donors.

The method was immunoSEQ multiplex PCR; TCRdb's version includes in-frame clones alone and lacks a portion of them. This sample has some 2 million clones, with 85% to 95% found just once. Terminally differentiated effector memory CD45RA+ cells were left out of the naive CD8 fraction, which was CD45RO-negative and positively selected for CCR7. Trimming removed 4 bases from V and 2 bases from J, with 11 bases in between. CDR3 length equals 13 residues. Germline V gene sequence: CDR1 GTSNPN, CDR2 SVGIG (reference sequence). Regarding this clone: The antigen remains undetermined.

The chain has TRBV30 and TRBJ1-2; possibly TRBD1 for D (5 bases). The sequence was obtained from a man younger than 35 in good health. Sequences were obtained from naive CD8+ T cells sorted from blood. For the CDR3, the DNA is TGTGCCTGGACCGAGGGGCAGAACTATGGCTACACCTTC. Translating gives CAWTEGQNYGYTF. Filled out from reference TRBV30 and TRBJ1-2, the complete variable domain reads SQTIHQWPATLVQPVGSPLSLECTVEGTSNPNLYWYRQAAGRGLQLLFYSVGIGQISSEVPQNLSASRPQDRQFILSSKKLLLSDSGFYLCAWTEGQNYGYTFGSGTRLTVV.